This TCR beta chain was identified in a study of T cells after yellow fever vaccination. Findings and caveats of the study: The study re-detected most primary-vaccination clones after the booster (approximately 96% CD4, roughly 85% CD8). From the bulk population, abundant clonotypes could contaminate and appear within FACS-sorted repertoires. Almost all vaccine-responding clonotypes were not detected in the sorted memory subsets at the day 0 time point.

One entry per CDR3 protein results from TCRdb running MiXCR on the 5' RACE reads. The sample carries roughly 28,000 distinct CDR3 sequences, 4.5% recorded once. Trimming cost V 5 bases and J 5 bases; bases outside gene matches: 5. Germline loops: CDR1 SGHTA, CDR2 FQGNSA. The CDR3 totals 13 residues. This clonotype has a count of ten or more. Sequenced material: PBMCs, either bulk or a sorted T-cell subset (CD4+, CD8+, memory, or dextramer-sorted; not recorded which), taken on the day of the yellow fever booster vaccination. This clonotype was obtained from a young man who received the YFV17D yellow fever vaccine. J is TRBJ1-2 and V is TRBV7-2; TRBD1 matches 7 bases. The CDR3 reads CASSPEGAYGYTF. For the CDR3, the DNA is TGTGCCAGCAGCCCTGAGGGGGCGTATGGCTACACCTTC.